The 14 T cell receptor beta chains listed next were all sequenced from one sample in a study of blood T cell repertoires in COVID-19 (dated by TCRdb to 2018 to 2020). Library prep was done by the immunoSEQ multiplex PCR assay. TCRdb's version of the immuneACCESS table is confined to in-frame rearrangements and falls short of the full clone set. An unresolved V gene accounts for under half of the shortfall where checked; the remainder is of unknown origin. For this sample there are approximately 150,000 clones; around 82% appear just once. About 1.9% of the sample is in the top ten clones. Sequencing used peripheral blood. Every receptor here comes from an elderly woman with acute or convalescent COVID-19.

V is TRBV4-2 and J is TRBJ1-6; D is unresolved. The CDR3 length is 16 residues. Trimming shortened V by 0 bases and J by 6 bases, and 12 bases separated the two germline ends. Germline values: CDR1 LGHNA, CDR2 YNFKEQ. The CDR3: CASSQDPESRNSPLHF. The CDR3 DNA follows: TGTGCCAGCAGCCAAGACCCCGAGAGTCGTAATTCACCCCTCCACTTT.

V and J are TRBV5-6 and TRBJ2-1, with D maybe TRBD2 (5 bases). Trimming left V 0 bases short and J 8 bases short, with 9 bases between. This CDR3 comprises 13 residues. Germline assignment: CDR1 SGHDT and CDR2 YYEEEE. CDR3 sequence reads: CASSLVDGDEQFF. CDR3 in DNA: TGTGCCAGCAGCTTGGTCGACGGGGATGAGCAGTTCTTC.

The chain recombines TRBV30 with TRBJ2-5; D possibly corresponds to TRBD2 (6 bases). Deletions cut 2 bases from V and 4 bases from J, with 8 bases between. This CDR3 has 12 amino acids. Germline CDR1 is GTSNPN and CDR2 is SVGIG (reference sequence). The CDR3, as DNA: TGTGCCTGGAGTTCCGGGGGAGAGACCCAGTACTTC. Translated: CAWSSGGETQYF.

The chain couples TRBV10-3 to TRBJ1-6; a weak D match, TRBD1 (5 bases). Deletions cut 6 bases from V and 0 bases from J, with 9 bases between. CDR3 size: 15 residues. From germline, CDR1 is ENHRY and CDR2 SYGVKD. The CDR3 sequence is CAIRGASSYNSPLHF. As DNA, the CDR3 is TGTGCCATCAGAGGGGCCAGCTCCTATAATTCACCCCTCCACTTT.

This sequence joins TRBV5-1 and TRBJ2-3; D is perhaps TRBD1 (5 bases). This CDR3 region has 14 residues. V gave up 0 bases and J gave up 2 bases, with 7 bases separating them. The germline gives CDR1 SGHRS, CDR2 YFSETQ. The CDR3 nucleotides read TGCGCCAGCAGCTTGGGGGGCCACACAGATACGCAGTATTTT. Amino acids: CASSLGGHTDTQYF.

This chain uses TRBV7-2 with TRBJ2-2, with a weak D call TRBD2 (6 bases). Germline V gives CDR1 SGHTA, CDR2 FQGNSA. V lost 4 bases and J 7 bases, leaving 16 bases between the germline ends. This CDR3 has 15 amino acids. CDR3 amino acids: CASSSRGSFGGELFF. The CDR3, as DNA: TGTGCCAGCAGCTCCCGGGGGAGCTTCGGCGGGGAGCTGTTTTTT.

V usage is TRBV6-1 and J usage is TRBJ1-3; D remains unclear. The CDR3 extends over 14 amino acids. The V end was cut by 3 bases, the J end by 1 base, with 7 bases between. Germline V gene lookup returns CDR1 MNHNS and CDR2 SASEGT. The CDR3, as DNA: TGTGCCAGCAGTGACGTGTTGTCTGGAAACACCATATATTTT. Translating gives CASSDVLSGNTIYF.

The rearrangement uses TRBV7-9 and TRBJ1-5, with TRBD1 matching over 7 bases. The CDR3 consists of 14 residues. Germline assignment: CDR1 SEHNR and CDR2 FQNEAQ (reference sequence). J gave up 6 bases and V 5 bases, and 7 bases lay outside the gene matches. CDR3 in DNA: TGTGCCAGCAGCAAAACAGGGGAAAGTCAGCCCCAGCATTTT. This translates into CASSKTGESQPQHF.

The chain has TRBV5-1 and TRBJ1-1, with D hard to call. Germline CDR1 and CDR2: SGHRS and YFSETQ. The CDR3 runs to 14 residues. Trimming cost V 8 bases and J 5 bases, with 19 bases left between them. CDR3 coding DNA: TGCGCCAGTAGCCCGGAGGGTCTTAGGACTGAAGCTTTCTTT. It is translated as CASSPEGLRTEAFF.

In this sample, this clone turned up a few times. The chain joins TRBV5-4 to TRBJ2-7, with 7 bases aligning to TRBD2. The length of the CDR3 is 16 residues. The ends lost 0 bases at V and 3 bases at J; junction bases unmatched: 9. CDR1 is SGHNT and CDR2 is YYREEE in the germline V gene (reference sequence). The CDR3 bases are TGTGCCAGCAGCTTGGGATCGCGGGGGAGCGGCTACGAGCAGTACTTC. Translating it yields CASSLGSRGSGYEQYF.

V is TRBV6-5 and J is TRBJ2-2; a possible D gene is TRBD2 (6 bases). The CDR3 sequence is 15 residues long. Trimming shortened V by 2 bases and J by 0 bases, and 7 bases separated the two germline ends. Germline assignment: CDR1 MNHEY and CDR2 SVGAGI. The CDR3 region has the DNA TGTGCCAGCAGTTACCGGGGGTCGAACACCGGGGAGCTGTTTTTT. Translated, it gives CASSYRGSNTGELFF.

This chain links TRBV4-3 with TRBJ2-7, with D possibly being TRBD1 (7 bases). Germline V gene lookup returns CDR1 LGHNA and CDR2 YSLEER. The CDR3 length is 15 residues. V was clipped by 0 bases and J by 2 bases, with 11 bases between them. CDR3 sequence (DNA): TGCGCCAGCAGCCAAGAATCCAGGGGGGCCTACGAGCAGTACTTC. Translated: CASSQESRGAYEQYF.

This CDR3 is CALTRGFNYGYTF. DNA for the CDR3: TGTGCCCTGACCCGGGGGTTTAACTATGGCTACACCTTC. The chain carries TRBV30 and TRBJ1-2; weak D call: TRBD1 (5 bases). V lost 8 bases to trimming and J lost 1 base, with 14 bases between them. CDR1 and CDR2 (germline): GTSNPN, SVGIG (reference sequence). The CDR3 is 13 amino acids.

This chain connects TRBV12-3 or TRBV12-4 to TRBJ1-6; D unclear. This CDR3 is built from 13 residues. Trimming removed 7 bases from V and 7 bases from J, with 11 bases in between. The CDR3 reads CASNTTPNSPLHF. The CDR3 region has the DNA TGTGCCAGCAACACCACCCCAAATTCACCCCTCCACTTT.